This TCR beta chain was identified during a study of OX40 agonist ivuxolimab in advanced cancers. TCRdb's table, derived via immunoSEQ multiplex PCR, lists solely in-frame clones and lacks some. The table has 55,000 to 70,000 clones, around 88% seen once. After removal of 3 bases from V and 0 bases from J, the junction contained 7 bases not matched to a gene. Germline CDR1 reads SGHDT; CDR2 reads YYEEEE. This CDR3 is built from 18 residues. Material: CD4+ or CD8+ T cells sorted from blood, obtained in a trial of the OX40 agonist ivuxolimab. J is TRBJ2-1 and V is TRBV5-6; 12 bases fit TRBD2. This TCR was recovered from an adult with an advanced solid tumor such as melanoma, head and neck, liver or kidney cancer. CDR3 protein: CASSYPGLAGSSYNEQFF. The CDR3 bases are TGTGCCAGCAGCTACCCCGGACTAGCGGGAAGCTCCTACAATGAGCAGTTCTTC.